This T cell receptor (beta chain) emerged from a study of blood T cell repertoires in COVID-19. About the study: Sites across the United States, Italy and Spain contributed samples from acute and convalescent COVID-19.

Assignment of participants to cohorts was predicated upon participant-reported clinical history. The CDR3 is 13 amino acids. V was pared by 5 bases and J by 2 bases, with 2 bases of the junction left unmatched. Per the germline V gene, CDR1 is SSHAT and CDR2 is FNYEAQ (reference sequence). Per the authors' pipeline: The authors estimated nucleated cell counts from reference gene primer amplification. Method: immunoSEQ multiplex PCR; TCRdb's copy keeps in-frame clones and lacks some. V, J and clone size were drawn from that table, and D and trimming were deduced from the DNA. Of roughly 500,000 clones in the sample, about 88% were seen once. This clone was observed once.

The chain has TRBV7-7 and TRBJ2-5; TRBD1 matches 7 bases. Sequenced input: PBMCs or T cells enriched from blood (not recorded which). The TCR originated in a woman in her fifties or sixties who had recovered from COVID-19. DNA of the CDR3: TGTGCCAGCAGCCGGGGACAGCAAGAGACCCAGTACTTC. This codes for CASSRGQQETQYF.